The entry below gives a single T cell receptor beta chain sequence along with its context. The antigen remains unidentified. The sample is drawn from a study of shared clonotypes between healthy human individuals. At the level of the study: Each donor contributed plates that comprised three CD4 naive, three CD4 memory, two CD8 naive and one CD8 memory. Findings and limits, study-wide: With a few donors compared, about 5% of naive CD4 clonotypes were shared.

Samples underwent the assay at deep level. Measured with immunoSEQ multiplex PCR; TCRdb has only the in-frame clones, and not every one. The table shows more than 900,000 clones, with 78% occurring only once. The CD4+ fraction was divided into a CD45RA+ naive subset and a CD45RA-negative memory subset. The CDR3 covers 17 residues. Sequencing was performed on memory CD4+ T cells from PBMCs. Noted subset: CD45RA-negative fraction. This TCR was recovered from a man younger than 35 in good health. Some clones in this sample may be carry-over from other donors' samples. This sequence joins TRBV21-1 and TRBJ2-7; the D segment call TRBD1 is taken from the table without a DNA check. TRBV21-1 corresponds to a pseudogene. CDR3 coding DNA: TGTGCCAGCAGCAAAGACCCGACAGAAACCTCTTCCTACGAGCAGTACTTC. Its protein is CASSKDPTETSSYEQYF.